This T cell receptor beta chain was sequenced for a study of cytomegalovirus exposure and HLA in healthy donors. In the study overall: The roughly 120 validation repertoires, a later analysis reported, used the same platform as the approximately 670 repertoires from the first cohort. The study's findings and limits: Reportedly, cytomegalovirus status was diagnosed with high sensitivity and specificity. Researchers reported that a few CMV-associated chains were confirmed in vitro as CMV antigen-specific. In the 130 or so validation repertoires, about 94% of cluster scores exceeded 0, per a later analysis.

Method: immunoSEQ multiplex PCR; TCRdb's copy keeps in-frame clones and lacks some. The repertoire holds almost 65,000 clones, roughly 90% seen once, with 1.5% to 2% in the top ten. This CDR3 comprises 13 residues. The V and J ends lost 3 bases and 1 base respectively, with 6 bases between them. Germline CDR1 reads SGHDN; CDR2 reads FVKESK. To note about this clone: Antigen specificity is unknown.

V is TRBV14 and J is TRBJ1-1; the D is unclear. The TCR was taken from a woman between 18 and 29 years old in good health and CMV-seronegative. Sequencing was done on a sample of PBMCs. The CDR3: CASSQAENTEAFF. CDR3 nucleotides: TGTGCCAGCAGCCAGGCTGAGAACACTGAAGCTTTCTTT.